This T cell receptor (beta chain) came from a study of beta chain features in type 1 diabetes. A note on this clone: Its antigen is undetermined.

J lost 4 bases, V lost 4 bases, and 5 bases had no gene match. The germline gives CDR1 GTSNPN, CDR2 SVGIG (reference sequence). CDR3 size: 14 residues. Expressed TCRB transcripts were sequenced after all isolated RNA was converted to cDNA. Assay used: immunoSEQ multiplex PCR; TCRdb lists only in-frame clones, some missing. The sample gives 250,000 to 300,000 clones, 13% to 15% of which show up once; 0.017% is in the top ten. Sorting based on CD45RO/CCR7/CD25/CD127/CD95/CD27 separated CD4+ naive, central memory, regulatory and stem cell-like memory cells. Study-level results: TCRB CDR3 length was moderately but significantly reduced in all four CD4+ subsets of Type 1 diabetes patients.

The sequencing input was naive CD4+ T cells from blood. The chain uses TRBV30 and TRBJ2-5; 11 nucleotides align to TRBD2. This clonotype was sampled from a young man with type 1 diabetes. The CDR3 sequence: CAWKTSGSSETQYF. CDR3 in DNA: TGTGCCTGGAAAACTAGCGGGAGTTCAGAGACCCAGTACTTC.